This T cell receptor beta chain was identified during a study of shared clonotypes between healthy human individuals (dated by TCRdb to about 2020). As for the study more broadly: A few men and two women, aged 18 to 49 years, made up the cohort. Each donor's leukapheresis produced roughly between roughly 0.9 and 9 billion PBMCs. To estimate repertoire size and how much clonotype sharing occurs between individuals, the study deeply sequenced the blood TCR repertoires of several healthy adults. For each donor, CD4 naive and CD4 memory were each run on three plates, CD8 naive on two plates, and CD8 memory on one plate. To increase sequencing depth and limit assay-specific biases, TCR repertoire library preparation and sequencing were carried out by different laboratories using diverse techniques. Study-wide conclusions, independent of this receptor: Pairwise subsampling indicated that sequencing depth was expected to affect the degree of clonotype sharing among donors. Sampling was restricted to blood, and TCR repertoires in tissues likely differ from the TCR repertoires found in blood. Because the study included a small number of donors, the genetic and exposure-history diversity represented was limited. Higher generation probabilities were observed for clonotypes shared by all four sorted-subset donors than for non-shared clonotypes. Rarefaction of sorted-subset datasets indicated incomplete sequencing despite the large sequencing depth. Larger estimated clonotype richness was generally found for naive subsets than for memory subsets. When several donors were compared, the shared fraction of clonotypes was roughly 4.8% for naive CD4, roughly 3.4% for naive CD8, 2.3% for memory CD4, and 0.3% to 0.5% for memory CD8.

Using the deep immunoSEQ assay, TCR CDR3 regions were amplified from genomic DNA by multiplex PCR. Genomic DNA extracted from each cell subset was distributed evenly over all wells of several immunoSEQ 96-well plates, and each plate served as one replicate. For sorted subsets, about 0.2 ug genomic DNA, equal to some 28,000 T cell genomes, was loaded into each replicate PCR. The purified libraries were quantified using a Qubit 3.0 fluorometer, sized with a Bioanalyzer 2100, and then quantified again using the KAPA Library Quantification kit. Each immunoSEQ 96-well plate was sequenced on its own single-read 150-cycle Illumina NextSeq 550 flow cell. Per the source publication's procedure: Because the immunoSEQ output included only junctional sequences and no quality scores, the filtering could not be the same as the filtering used for full-length reads. Sequences were annotated with PyIR, a Python wrapper for IgBLAST v1.9, and V/J genes and CDR3 were assigned using IMGT germline references. Any read was removed if the V/J assignment was weak (E-value above 1e-6), the CDR3 was missing, or the read contained stop codons, out-of-frame junctions, or ambiguous translated residues. A V3J clonotype was defined by an identical inferred V gene, J gene, and CDR3 amino acid sequence. The percentage overlap between two repertoires was calculated by dividing the number of shared unique clonotypes by the size of the smaller repertoire. Richness of each repertoire was evaluated using RTK rarefaction, the Chao1 estimator, and Recon v2.1 estimates of unobserved clonotypes. For all TCRbeta clonotypes obtained by the gDNA method from a few donors, generation probabilities were computed with OLGA. TCRdb holds this immuneACCESS table with in-frame rearrangements only. Some clones are missing; in checked studies, unresolved V genes explain under half, and the rest has no known cause. That table furnishes V, J and clone size, whereas the DNA furnished D and trimming. Across this sample there are about 2.5 million clones, with under 95% seen only once. Jointly, the top ten make up around 0.38% of the sample.

Including cysteine and phenylalanine, the CDR3 has 13 amino acids. Only the CDR3 portion is preserved as DNA: 39 bases, with reading frame beginning at the first base. V gives up 8 bases and J gives up 0 bases, and the segment between their germline ends measures 10 bases. Per the germline V gene, MDHEN is the CDR1 and SYDVKM is the CDR2. The donors were healthy, HIV-negative adults with no recently reported acute infections or vaccinations. Only Caucasian adults living in Nashville, Tennessee, USA were represented among the donors. CD4+ T cells were enriched by magnetic negative selection; naive cells were then positively selected on CD45RA, and the negative fraction formed the memory subset. Blood was collected by leukapheresis, and PBMCs were isolated by Ficoll-Histopaque density gradient centrifugation and then cryopreserved in liquid nitrogen vapor phase. Purity and quantity of every magnetically sorted T cell population were checked by analytical flow cytometry. Each sorted fraction had its genomic DNA isolated and then quantified by UV absorbance on a Nanodrop 2000c.

In regard to this clone: Its antigen is unknown. Per-base quality was not reported, and no clone a single base away is much larger than it.

The V and J genes are TRBV28 and TRBJ1-1; the D gene cannot be named for sure. The source is a young man in good health. Some clones in this sample may be carry-over from other donors' samples. Material: naive CD4+ T cells from PBMCs. The sample's cell subset or site label, decoded: CD45RA+ positively selected. The CDR3 reads CASVGRVNTEAFF. The base sequence is TGTGCCAGCGTCGGAAGGGTGAACACTGAAGCTTTCTTT.